These 11 T cell receptor beta chains originate from one sample sequenced in a study of graft-versus-host responses after intestinal transplantation. Profiling relied on immunoSEQ multiplex PCR, and the TCRdb table lists in-frame clones only, not all of them. The table shows 20,000 to 25,000 clones, with around 54% occurring only once. The sequences come from alloreactive CD4+ T cells from a mixed lymphocyte reaction culture, collected before intestinal transplant. The sample's subset: CFSE-low proliferating T cells sorted from approximately six-day pre-transplant mixed lymphocyte reaction (GvH or HvG direction). The receptors shown here come from a human patient who received an intestinal transplant.

This rearrangement joins TRBV29-1 to TRBJ1-1; 7 bases fit TRBD1. The CDR3 extends over 14 amino acids. Trimming removed 3 bases from V and 3 bases from J; junction bases left unmatched: 7. CDR1 SQVTM and CDR2 ANQGSEA come from the germline V gene. CDR3 protein: CSVDAPGGDTEAFF. For the CDR3, the DNA is TGCAGCGTTGATGCCCCAGGGGGAGACACTGAAGCTTTCTTT. Supplemented by reference TRBV29-1 and TRBJ1-1, the full variable domain reads SAVISQKPSRDICQRGTSLTIQCQVDSQVTMMFWYRQQPGQSLTLIATANQGSEATYESGFVIDKFPISRPNLTFSTLTVSNMSPEDSSIYLCSVDAPGGDTEAFFGQGTRLTVV.

The chain is built from TRBV7-2 and TRBJ1-1; D gene ambiguous. The germline V and J ends were trimmed by 5 bases and 4 bases, with 14 bases remaining between them. CDR3 length: 14 residues. Germline values: CDR1 SGHTA, CDR2 FQGNSA. CDR3 amino acids: CASSIMVYGTEAFF. CDR3 DNA: TGTGCCAGCAGCATTATGGTATACGGCACTGAAGCTTTCTTT.

This chain connects TRBV5-5 to TRBJ2-7; 11 positions agree with TRBD1. The CDR3 spans 15 residues. V trimming: 3 bases; J trimming: 5 bases; junction bases outside the gene matches: 7. The germline V gene encodes CDR1 SGHKS and CDR2 YYEKEE (reference sequence). CDR3 amino acids: CASSSPGQGGHEQYF. DNA for the CDR3: TGTGCCAGCAGCTCGCCGGGACAGGGGGGCCACGAGCAGTACTTC. The variable domain in full, completed from reference TRBV5-5 and TRBJ2-7, reads DAGVTQSPTHLIKTRGQQVTLRCSPISGHKSVSWYQQVLGQGPQFIFQYYEKEERGRGNFPDRFSARQFPNYSSELNVNALLLGDSALYLCASSSPGQGGHEQYFGPGTRLTVT.

The gene calls are TRBV4-1 and TRBJ2-7; D uncertain. Trimming removed 1 base from V and 3 bases from J, with 13 bases in between. Germline V gene data show CDR1 as MGHRA and CDR2 as YSYEKL. The CDR3 consists of 15 residues. The CDR3 here is CASSQAGVRIYEQYF. The CDR3, as DNA: TGCGCCAGCAGCCAAGCAGGTGTCAGGATCTACGAGCAGTACTTC.

This clone was counted between two and nine times. The V call is TRBV6-6, the J call TRBJ2-7, with D unclear. CDR3 size: 15 residues. V lost 0 bases to trimming and J lost 0 bases, with 9 bases between them. Germline CDR1 is MNHNY and CDR2 is SVGAGI (reference sequence). CDR3 nucleotide sequence: TGTGCCAGCAGTTACTCGACACTGCGCTCCTACGAGCAGTACTTC. As protein: CASSYSTLRSYEQYF.

The chain links TRBV6-5 to TRBJ2-1, with D hard to call. V dropped 4 bases and J dropped 0 bases, with 10 bases sitting between them. This CDR3 contains 15 residues. Looked up from germline, CDR1 is MNHEY and CDR2 is SVGAGI. Written as DNA, the CDR3 is TGTGCCAGCAGTTCGCTAGGAAGCTCCTACAATGAGCAGTTCTTC. Translation gives CASSSLGSSYNEQFF.

This clone was seen only a few times. This chain connects TRBV4-1 to TRBJ2-1; 9 bases match TRBD2. V shed 0 bases, J shed 4 bases, and the junction held 7 bases outside the gene matches. This CDR3 has 17 amino acids. Germline values: CDR1 MGHRA, CDR2 YSYEKL. The CDR3 here is CASSQDLAGGRYNEQFF. For the CDR3, the DNA is TGCGCCAGCAGCCAAGATCTGGCGGGAGGGAGGTACAATGAGCAGTTCTTC.

V is TRBV7-9 and J is TRBJ1-1; weak D call: TRBD1 (5 bases). The V and J ends lost 4 bases and 4 bases respectively, with 19 bases between them. The CDR3 loop spans 16 amino acids. Per germline, CDR1 SEHNR and CDR2 FQNEAQ (reference sequence). The CDR3 sequence is CASSSRGTVKATEAFF. DNA for the CDR3: TGTGCCAGCAGCTCCCGGGGGACGGTCAAGGCCACTGAAGCTTTCTTT.

This clone was counted a few times. In DNA, the CDR3 is TGTGCCAGTAGTACAGAAGCGCAGGGGGCGCAGGAGCAGTACTTC. Protein sequence: CASSTEAQGAQEQYF. The genes are TRBV19 and TRBJ2-7; 8 bases map to TRBD1. Germline V CDR1 and CDR2: LNHDA, SQIVND (reference sequence). The CDR3 length is 15 residues. With 4 bases clipped from V and 7 bases from J, the junction kept 12 bases outside the gene matches.

The chain employs TRBV28 and TRBJ1-5; no definite D call. V was shortened by 5 bases and J by 1 base, with 9 bases between the two germline ends. Germline V gene sequence: CDR1 MDHEN, CDR2 SYDVKM. The length of the CDR3 is 14 residues. The CDR3 sequence: CASSPLLSNQPQHF. The CDR3 DNA reads as TGTGCCAGCAGTCCCCTTTTAAGCAATCAGCCCCAGCATTTT.

This clone was detected once. The V and J genes are TRBV6-5 and TRBJ2-7, with D possibly TRBD1 on 5 matching bases. V shed 6 bases and J shed 1 base, with 16 bases lying between them. This CDR3 contains 15 residues. The germline V gene has CDR1 MNHEY and CDR2 SVGAGI. This CDR3 reads CASSRDRRFSYEQYF. CDR3 DNA sequence: TGTGCCAGCAGCAGAGACAGAAGATTTTCCTACGAGCAGTACTTC.